This T cell receptor beta chain is from a study of preoperative IRX-2 immunotherapy in early breast cancer (dated by TCRdb to between 2017 and 2020). Libraries were constructed by the immunoSEQ multiplex PCR assay. Sourced from immuneACCESS, this table was stored by TCRdb with only in-frame sequences that have V and J called. A share of the clones is absent; for the studies checked, an unresolved V gene accounts for under half, and the remainder has no known explanation. The sample table contains fewer than 35,000 clones; only one count was recorded for 89% of them. The top ten constitute 1.6% of the sample. This sample's treatment or condition label indicates: preoperative locoregional IRX-2 cytokine immunotherapy. The samples were obtained from a phase Ib study that tested preoperative, locoregional IRX-2 cytokine immunotherapy designed to prime immune responses. Patients with early-stage breast cancer who were given IRX-2 before surgery served as donors.

In regard to this clone: Its antigen is not yet known. Relative to the germline gene, one junction end is altered; a read error may explain this.

Spanning cysteine to phenylalanine, the CDR3 consists of 13 amino acids. Kept here is only the CDR3 DNA, which spans 39 bases and is read in frame from base 1. According to the germline V gene, CDR1 reads MNHNS and CDR2 reads SASEGT. The chain is made from TRBV6-1 and TRBJ2-7; 7 central bases correspond to TRBD2. The receptor comes from a human donor with breast cancer. The sample was tumor tissue, taken after IRX-2 immunotherapy. Here is the DNA: TGTGCCATCAGTGAAGAGCGGGATGACGAGCAGTACTTC. Its amino acids are CAISEERDDEQYF.